These T cell receptor beta chains were read from a single sample in a study of low-dose radiotherapy and immunotherapy resistance in tumors. TCRdb independently ran MiXCR on the reads; one entry per CDR3 protein. The sample includes 75,000 to 95,000 distinct CDR3 sequences, 8% to 10% of them seen just once. Specimen: PBMCs, collected before treatment. These receptors were taken from a male donor with prostate cancer. CDR3s include the opening cysteine and the closing phenylalanine or tryptophan. Each record gives: D gene, J gene, V gene, clone size, CDR3 protein, CDR3 DNA. The D gene is left open where the match is weak. Clone sizes are shown as once, few or many counts, or a class when the clone is expanded.

d_call: TRBD1; j_call: TRBJ1-1; v_call: TRBV14; clone_size: many; cdr3_aa: CASSQAGQGRTEAFF; cdr3_nt: TGTGCCAGCAGCCAAGCCGGACAGGGCCGGACTGAAGCTTTCTTT
d_call: TRBD2; j_call: TRBJ2-7; v_call: TRBV5-5; clone_size: many; cdr3_aa: CASSIGTSGGAYEQYF; cdr3_nt: TGTGCCAGCAGCATAGGGACTAGCGGGGGCGCCTACGAGCAGTACTTC
d_call: NA; j_call: TRBJ1-2; v_call: TRBV9; clone_size: many; cdr3_aa: CASSVEPGPRTGYTF; cdr3_nt: TGTGCCAGCAGCGTAGAACCAGGGCCCAGGACTGGCTACACCTTC
d_call: NA; j_call: TRBJ2-1; v_call: TRBV2; clone_size: many; cdr3_aa: CASSGEGGEQFF; cdr3_nt: TGTGCCAGCAGTGGTGAGGGGGGTGAGCAGTTCTTC
d_call: NA; j_call: TRBJ1-1; v_call: TRBV14; clone_size: many; cdr3_aa: CASSQERNTMNTEAFF; cdr3_nt: TGTGCCAGCAGCCAAGAAAGGAACACCATGAACACTGAAGCTTTCTTT
d_call: TRBD2; j_call: TRBJ2-5; v_call: TRBV5-1; clone_size: many; cdr3_aa: CASTGLGGVQETQYF; cdr3_nt: TGCGCCAGCACGGGACTAGGGGGGGTCCAGGAGACCCAGTACTTC
d_call: NA; j_call: TRBJ2-7; v_call: TRBV11-1; clone_size: many; cdr3_aa: CASSLRGNHYEQYF; cdr3_nt: TGTGCCAGCAGCTTGCGAGGGAATCACTACGAGCAGTACTTC
d_call: TRBD2; j_call: TRBJ2-3; v_call: TRBV7-8; clone_size: many; cdr3_aa: CASSQSGRDTQYF; cdr3_nt: TGTGCCAGCAGCCAGAGCGGGAGGGATACGCAGTATTTT
d_call: NA; j_call: TRBJ2-7; v_call: TRBV30; clone_size: many; cdr3_aa: CAWSWTPGNEQYF; cdr3_nt: TGTGCCTGGAGTTGGACTCCCGGGAACGAGCAGTACTTC
d_call: NA; j_call: TRBJ2-1; v_call: TRBV6-6; clone_size: many; cdr3_aa: CASRDLSGGTYNEQFF; cdr3_nt: TGTGCCAGCAGAGACCTTAGCGGAGGGACCTACAATGAGCAGTTCTTC
d_call: TRBD2; j_call: TRBJ2-7; v_call: TRBV14; clone_size: many; cdr3_aa: CASSLHAGVGQYF; cdr3_nt: TGTGCCAGCAGCCTACATGCGGGGGTGGGGCAGTACTTC